This TCR beta chain was found in a study of cytomegalovirus exposure and HLA in healthy donors. Deletions cut 2 bases from V and 0 bases from J, with 10 bases between. CDR1 is MNHNS and CDR2 is SASEGT in the germline V gene. The CDR3 is 15 amino acids. Researchers ran the PCR with 60 Vbeta and 13 Jbeta primers. Libraries were prepared by immunoSEQ multiplex PCR; TCRdb keeps only in-frame clonotypes and omits some of them. The table has around 150,000 clones, roughly 70% seen once. The V call is TRBV6-1, the J call TRBJ1-1; D unresolved. The sequence was collected from a man aged 45 to 65 in good health and CMV-seropositive. Sample: PBMCs. Here the CDR3 DNA reads TGTGCCAGCAGTGAAAGAGGCCTCATGAACACTGAAGCTTTCTTT. Encoded protein: CASSERGLMNTEAFF.